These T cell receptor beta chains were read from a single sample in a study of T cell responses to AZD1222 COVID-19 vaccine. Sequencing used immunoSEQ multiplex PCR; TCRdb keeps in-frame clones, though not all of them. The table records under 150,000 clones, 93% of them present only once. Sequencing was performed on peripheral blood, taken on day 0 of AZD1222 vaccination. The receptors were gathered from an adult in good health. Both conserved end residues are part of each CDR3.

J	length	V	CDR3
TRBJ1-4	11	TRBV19	CASIFNEKLFF
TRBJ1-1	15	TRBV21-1	CASSKGLATVPEAFF
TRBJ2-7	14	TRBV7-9	CASSLTRDTYEQYF
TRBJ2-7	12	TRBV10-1	CASSEGSYEQYF
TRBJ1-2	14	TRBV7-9	CASSPSTGDYGYTF
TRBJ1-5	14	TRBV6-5	CASSYTRDNQPQHF
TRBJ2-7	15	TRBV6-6	CASSPPGQGLNEQYF
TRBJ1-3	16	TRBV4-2	CASSQGLSRSGNTIYF
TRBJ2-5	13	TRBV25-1	CASRQGLRETQYF
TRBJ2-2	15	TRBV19	CASSTPGVDTGELFF
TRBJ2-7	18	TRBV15	CATSLGVGRTGGGYEQYF
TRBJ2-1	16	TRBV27	CASRVLSQNSYNEQFF
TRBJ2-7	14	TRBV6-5	CASSIWTGPYEQYF
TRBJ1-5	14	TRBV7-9	CASQGSASNQPQHF
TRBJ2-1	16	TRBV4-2	CASSHVGTTTYNEQFF
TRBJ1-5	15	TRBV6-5	CASSYGQNSNQPQHF
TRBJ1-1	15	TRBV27	CASSPLTGANTEAFF
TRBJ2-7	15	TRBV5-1	CASSLADRGFDEQYF
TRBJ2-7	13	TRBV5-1	CASSTDPQPAQYF
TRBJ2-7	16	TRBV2	CASSGRTGGALYEQYF
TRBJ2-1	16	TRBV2	CASSEALGLALYEQFF
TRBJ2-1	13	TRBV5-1	CASSWDPSNEQFF
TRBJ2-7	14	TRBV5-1	CASSWTSASLEQYF
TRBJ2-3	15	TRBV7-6	CASSMDWGTTDTQYF
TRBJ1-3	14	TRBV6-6	CASSYSSSGNTIYF
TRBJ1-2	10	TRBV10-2	CASGYYGYTF
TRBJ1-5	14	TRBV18	CASSPLGGNQPQHF
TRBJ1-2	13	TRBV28	CASSLIPPGGYTF
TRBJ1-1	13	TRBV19	CASSMGFGTEAFF
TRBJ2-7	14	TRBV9	CASSVWAESYEQYF
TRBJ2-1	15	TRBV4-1	CASSRPSGAGNEQFF
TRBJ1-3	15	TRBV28	CASSFGGYSGNTIYF
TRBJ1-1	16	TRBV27	CASSLSSGQIYTEAFF
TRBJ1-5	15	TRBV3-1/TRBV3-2	CASSPTGGSNQPQHF
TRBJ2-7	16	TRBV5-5	CASSLVSGRSSYEQYF
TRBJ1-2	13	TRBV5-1	CASSSDRGYGYTF
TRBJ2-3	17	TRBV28	CASSGSGTTLGVDTQYF
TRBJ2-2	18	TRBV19	CASSIIPRQGHHTGELFF
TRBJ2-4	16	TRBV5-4	CASSSWTGMAKNIQYF
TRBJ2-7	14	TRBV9	CASSGTGGISEQYF
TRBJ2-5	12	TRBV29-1	CSVEKAGGTQYF
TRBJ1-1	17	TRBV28	CASSLYPRQGINTEAFF
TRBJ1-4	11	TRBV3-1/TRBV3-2	CASSHNEKLFF
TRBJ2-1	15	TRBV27	CASSFGLAGAAEQFF
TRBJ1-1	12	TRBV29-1	CSVEDRTEEAFF
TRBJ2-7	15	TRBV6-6	CASRGAEGALYEQYF
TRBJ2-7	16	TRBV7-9	CASSLVNTALAYEQYF
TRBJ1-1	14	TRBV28	CASSLRGLEGEAFF
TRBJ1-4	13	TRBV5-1	CASRDRGNEKLFF
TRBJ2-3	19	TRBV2	CASSERSGRADPDADTQYF
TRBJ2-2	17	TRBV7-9	CASRDGWRGPDTGELFF
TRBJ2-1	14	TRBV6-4	CASSDSVGGTEQFF
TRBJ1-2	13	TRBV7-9	CASGIIAPYGYTF
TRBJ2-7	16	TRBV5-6	CASSLSATSSSYEQYF
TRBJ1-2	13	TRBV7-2	CASSLNVGYGYTF
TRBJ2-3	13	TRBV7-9	CASSLMGSDTQYF
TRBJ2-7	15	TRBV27	CASSLSAAVTGEQYF
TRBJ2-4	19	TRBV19	CASSMAMTSGIIAKNIQYF
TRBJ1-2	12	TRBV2	CASSAAPVGYTF